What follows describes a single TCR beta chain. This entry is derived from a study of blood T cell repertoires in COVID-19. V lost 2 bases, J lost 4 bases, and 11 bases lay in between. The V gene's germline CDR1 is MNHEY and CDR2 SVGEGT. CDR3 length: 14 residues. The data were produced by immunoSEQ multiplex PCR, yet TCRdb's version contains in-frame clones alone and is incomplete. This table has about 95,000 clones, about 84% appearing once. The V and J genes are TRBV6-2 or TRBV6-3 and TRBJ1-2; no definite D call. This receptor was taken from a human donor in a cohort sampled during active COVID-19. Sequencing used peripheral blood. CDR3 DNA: TGTGCCAGCAGTTACCGCTCGGTTTTCTATGGCTACACCTTC. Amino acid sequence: CASSYRSVFYGYTF.